This is a list of T cell receptor beta chains from one sample in a study of identical twins. TCRdb reprocessed the 5' RACE reads with MiXCR, giving one entry per CDR3 protein. The data show some 250,000 distinct CDR3 sequences, 6.5% seen once. This same sample was also part of a study on T cells expressing NK-cell markers.

Sequencing was carried out using CD8+ T cells sorted from blood. All receptors derive from a woman between 18 and 29 years old in good health. CDR3s include the opening cysteine and the closing phenylalanine or tryptophan. A D gene is named only where the DNA matches it firmly. Not every row has a clone size; where given, it reads once, few, many or a size class.

CASSQGGIYASGPNEQFF	TGCGCCAGCAGCCAAGGTGGTATCTATGCTAGCGGACCTAATGAGCAGTTCTTC	TRBD2	.	TRBJ2-1	TRBV4-3
CASSFGGIYNEQFF	TGTGCCAGCAGTTTTGGAGGGATTTACAATGAGCAGTTCTTC	.	many	TRBJ2-1	TRBV12-3/TRBV12-4
CASRMTASYEQYF	TGTGCCAGTAGGATGACAGCCTCCTACGAGCAGTACTTC	.	.	TRBJ2-7	TRBV19
CASSFGGIREQYF	TGTGCCAGCAGTTTTGGGGGGATCCGCGAGCAGTACTTC	.	many	TRBJ2-7	TRBV12-3/TRBV12-4
CATSRDRGEDAFF	TGTGCCACCAGCAGAGACAGGGGAGAGGATGCTTTCTTT	.	few	TRBJ1-1	TRBV15
CASSPVRRLAALYEQYF	TGTGCCAGCAGCCCTGTCCGTCGGCTAGCGGCGCTCTACGAGCAGTACTTC	TRBD2	many	TRBJ2-7	TRBV5-6
CAISDLGTGNEQYF	TGTGCCATCAGCGACTTGGGGACAGGGAACGAGCAGTACTTC	TRBD1	many	TRBJ2-7	TRBV10-3
CASSSGPSYTF	TGTGCCAGCAGTTCGGGACCTAGCTACACCTTC	.	few	TRBJ1-2	TRBV6-5
CASSLAGTGYNYGYTF	TGTGCCAGCAGTTTGGCCGGGACAGGGTATAACTATGGCTACACCTTC	TRBD1	many	TRBJ1-2	TRBV12-3/TRBV12-4
CAWRGGHKTSGANVLTF	TGTGCCTGGAGGGGGGGACACAAAACCTCTGGGGCCAACGTCCTGACTTTC	.	.	TRBJ2-6	TRBV30
CASRETLLGGYTF	TGTGCCAGCAGAGAGACCCTCCTCGGGGGCTACACCTTC	.	few	TRBJ1-2	TRBV12-3/TRBV12-4
CASSLARGGSGRGHNEQFF	TGTGCCAGCAGCTTAGCGCGAGGAGGTAGCGGGAGGGGGCATAATGAGCAGTTCTTC	TRBD2	.	TRBJ2-1	TRBV7-6
CASSLRSSWKETQYF	TGTGCCAGCAGCTTACGCAGTTCTTGGAAAGAGACCCAGTACTTC	.	few	TRBJ2-5	TRBV13
CASSFGSLPYEQYF	TGTGCCAGCAGTTTTGGGTCTTTACCCTACGAGCAGTACTTC	.	many	TRBJ2-7	TRBV12-3/TRBV12-4
CASSIWGSSLETQYF	TGTGCCAGTAGTATATGGGGATCCTCCTTGGAGACCCAGTACTTC	.	few	TRBJ2-5	TRBV19
CASSLAGSPYEQYF	TGTGCCAGCAGCTTGGCTGGCAGCCCCTACGAGCAGTACTTC	.	.	TRBJ2-7	TRBV5-5
CASSSRRLRGPFTGELFF	TGTGCCAGCAGCTCTAGACGGCTAAGGGGGCCTTTCACCGGGGAGCTGTTTTTT	TRBD1	many	TRBJ2-2	TRBV7-8
CASSSRTVEQFF	TGTGCCAGCAGTTCCAGGACAGTCGAGCAGTTCTTC	.	.	TRBJ2-1	TRBV6-5
CASSLSNTNYGYTF	TGTGCCAGCAGTTTATCAAACACCAACTATGGCTACACCTTC	.	many	TRBJ1-2	TRBV12-3/TRBV12-4
CSARVNRGGTEAFF	TGCAGTGCTAGAGTGAACAGGGGGGGAACTGAAGCTTTCTTT	TRBD1	many	TRBJ1-1	TRBV20-1
CASSTQGANTEAFF	TGTGCCAGCAGTACCCAAGGGGCGAACACTGAAGCTTTCTTT	.	.	TRBJ1-1	TRBV6-2/TRBV6-3
CASSLLAGRVNEQFF	TGTGCCAGCAGTTTATTAGCGGGGAGGGTAAATGAGCAGTTCTTC	TRBD2	few	TRBJ2-1	TRBV27
CASSQVLAGGKGQFF	TGCGCCAGCAGCCAAGTACTAGCGGGAGGAAAGGGGCAGTTCTTC	TRBD2	many	TRBJ2-1	TRBV4-3
CASSSSSGTDITGELFF	TGTGCCAGCAGCTCCAGTTCCGGGACAGACATCACCGGGGAGCTGTTTTTT	TRBD1	.	TRBJ2-2	TRBV13